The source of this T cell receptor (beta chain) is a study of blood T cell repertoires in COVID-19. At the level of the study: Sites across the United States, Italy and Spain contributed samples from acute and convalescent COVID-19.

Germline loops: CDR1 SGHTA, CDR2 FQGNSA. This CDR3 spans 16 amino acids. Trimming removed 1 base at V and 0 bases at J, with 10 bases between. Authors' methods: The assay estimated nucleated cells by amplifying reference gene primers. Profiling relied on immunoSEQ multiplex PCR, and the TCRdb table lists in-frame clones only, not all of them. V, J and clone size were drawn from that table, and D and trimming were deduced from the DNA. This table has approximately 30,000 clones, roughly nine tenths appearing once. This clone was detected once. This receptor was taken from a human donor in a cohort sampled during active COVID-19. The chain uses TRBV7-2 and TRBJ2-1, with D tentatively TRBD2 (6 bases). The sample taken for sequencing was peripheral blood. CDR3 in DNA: TGTGCCAGCAGCTTAGGTAGCGGACCCTCCTACAATGAGCAGTTCTTC. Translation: CASSLGSGPSYNEQFF.